The 10 T cell receptor beta chains below come from one sample, sequenced in a study of T cells after yellow fever vaccination. One entry per CDR3 protein results from TCRdb running MiXCR on the 5' RACE reads. The sample consists of tens of thousands of distinct CDR3 sequences, around 7.8% of them appearing once. The sample consisted of CD8+ T cells sorted from PBMCs, taken less than 11 days after the first yellow fever vaccination. These receptors were taken from a man younger than 30 who received the YFV17D yellow fever vaccine.

This clonotype was seen ten or more times. V usage is TRBV5-1 and J usage is TRBJ1-1; 7 nucleotides match TRBD1. CDR1 and CDR2 (germline): SGHRS, YFSETQ. Unmatched junction bases numbered 6, after V lost 4 bases and J lost 6 bases. The CDR3 contains 13 residues. Written as DNA, the CDR3 is TGCGCCAGCAGCATGACAGGGACGGCTGAAGCTTTCTTT. The encoded protein is CASSMTGTAEAFF.

This clonotype was counted at least ten times. The rearrangement links TRBV4-1 to TRBJ2-3; D unresolved. V was trimmed by 2 bases and J by 1 base, leaving 7 bases between them. The CDR3 length is 14 residues. The V gene's germline CDR1 is MGHRA and CDR2 YSYEKL. The CDR3 coding sequence is TGCGCCAGCAGCCAATATCCGGGCACAGATACGCAGTATTTT. Protein: CASSQYPGTDTQYF.

In this sample, this clonotype turned up many times. J is TRBJ2-7 and V is TRBV12-3 or TRBV12-4; a weak D match, TRBD1 (6 bases). Deletions cut 4 bases from V and 2 bases from J, with 12 bases between. This CDR3 region has 14 residues. The CDR3 DNA reads as TGTGCCAGCAGTTCCAACGGACAGCCCTACGAGCAGTACGTC. Its protein is CASSSNGQPYEQYV.

This clonotype was found many times. The chain has TRBV7-6 and TRBJ2-2, with 9 nucleotides matching TRBD2. There are 16 residues in the CDR3. V dropped 3 bases and J dropped 5; count of bases not matched to a gene: 7. Germline V gene data show CDR1 as SGHVS and CDR2 as FNYEAQ. The CDR3, as DNA: TGTGCCAGCAGCTTGAGAGCGGGGGGACCAACCGGGGAGCTGTTTTTT. Protein sequence: CASSLRAGGPTGELFF.

There are a few counts of this clonotype. This chain uses TRBV12-3 or TRBV12-4 with TRBJ2-3; 10 bases agree with TRBD2. The CDR3 sequence is 16 residues long. V gave up 5 bases and J gave up 4 bases; unmatched junction bases: 9. The CDR3 coding sequence is TGTGCCAGCAGTCGTACTAGCGGGGCCCTAGCAGATACGCAGTATTTT. Amino acids: CASSRTSGALADTQYF.

This clonotype was seen many times. The chain is built from TRBV20-1 and TRBJ2-1, with a tentative D call TRBD2 (6 bases). Trimming shortened V by 6 bases and J by 0 bases, and 12 bases separated the two germline ends. Germline assignment: CDR1 DFQATT and CDR2 SNEGSKA (reference sequence). The CDR3 has 14 amino acids. The CDR3 protein is CSAGGLPSYNEQFF. Written as DNA, the CDR3 is TGCAGTGCGGGGGGACTTCCCTCCTACAATGAGCAGTTCTTC.

The sample holds many counts of this clonotype. The chain employs TRBV10-1 and TRBJ1-2; D call uncertain. Per the germline V gene, CDR1 is WNHNN and CDR2 is SYGVQD (reference sequence). The V end lost 0 bases, the J end lost 4 bases, and 15 bases lay between the germline ends. CDR3 length: 16 residues. This chain's CDR3 is CASSESRGLGFYGYTF. The CDR3 DNA reads TGCGCCAGCAGTGAGTCGAGAGGGCTGGGATTCTATGGCTACACCTTC.

This clonotype was seen at least ten times. This chain uses TRBV6-2 or TRBV6-3 with TRBJ2-7; 7 nucleotides line up with TRBD1. V trimming: 5 bases; J trimming: 2 bases; junction bases outside the gene matches: 9. Germline CDR1 is MNHEY and CDR2 is SVGEGT. This CDR3 is 15 amino acids long. Here the CDR3 DNA reads TGTGCCAGCAGTACCACCGGGACAGATACCTACGAGCAGTACTTC. Translated, it gives CASSTTGTDTYEQYF.

This clonotype occurred many times. The chain has TRBV5-1 and TRBJ2-2; TRBD1 might be the D (5 bases). CDR3 length: 15 amino acids. Looked up from germline, CDR1 is SGHRS and CDR2 is YFSETQ. V was shortened by 2 bases and J by 4 bases, with 12 bases between the two germline ends. CDR3 in amino acids: CASSLLQVLTGELFF. The CDR3 DNA is TGCGCCAGCAGCTTATTACAGGTTCTCACCGGGGAGCTGTTTTTT.

This clonotype has only a few counts. The rearrangement links TRBV11-2 to TRBJ2-5; D possibly matches TRBD1 or TRBD2 (5 bases each). Germline-derived CDR1 and CDR2 are SGHAT and FQNNGV. This CDR3 region has 14 residues. The V end lost 5 bases, the J end lost 5 bases, and 15 bases lay between the germline ends. The CDR3 region has the DNA TGTGCCAGCAGCCCCGCCGGGGCTTGGGAGACCCAGTACTTC. Its translation is CASSPAGAWETQYF.